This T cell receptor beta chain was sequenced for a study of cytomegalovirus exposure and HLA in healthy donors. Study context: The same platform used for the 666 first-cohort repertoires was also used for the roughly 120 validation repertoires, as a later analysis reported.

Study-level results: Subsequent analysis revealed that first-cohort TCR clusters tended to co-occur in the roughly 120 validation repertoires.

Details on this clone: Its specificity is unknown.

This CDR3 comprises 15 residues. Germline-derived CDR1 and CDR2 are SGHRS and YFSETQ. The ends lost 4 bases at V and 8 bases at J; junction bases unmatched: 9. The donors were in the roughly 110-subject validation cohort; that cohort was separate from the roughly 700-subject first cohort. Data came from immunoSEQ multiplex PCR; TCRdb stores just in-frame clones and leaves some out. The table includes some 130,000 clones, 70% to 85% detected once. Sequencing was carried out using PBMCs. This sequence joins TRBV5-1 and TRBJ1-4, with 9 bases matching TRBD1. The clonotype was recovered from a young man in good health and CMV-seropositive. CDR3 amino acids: CASSLAQGAAEKLFF. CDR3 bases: TGCGCCAGCAGCCTCGCACAGGGGGCTGCGGAAAAACTGTTTTTT.